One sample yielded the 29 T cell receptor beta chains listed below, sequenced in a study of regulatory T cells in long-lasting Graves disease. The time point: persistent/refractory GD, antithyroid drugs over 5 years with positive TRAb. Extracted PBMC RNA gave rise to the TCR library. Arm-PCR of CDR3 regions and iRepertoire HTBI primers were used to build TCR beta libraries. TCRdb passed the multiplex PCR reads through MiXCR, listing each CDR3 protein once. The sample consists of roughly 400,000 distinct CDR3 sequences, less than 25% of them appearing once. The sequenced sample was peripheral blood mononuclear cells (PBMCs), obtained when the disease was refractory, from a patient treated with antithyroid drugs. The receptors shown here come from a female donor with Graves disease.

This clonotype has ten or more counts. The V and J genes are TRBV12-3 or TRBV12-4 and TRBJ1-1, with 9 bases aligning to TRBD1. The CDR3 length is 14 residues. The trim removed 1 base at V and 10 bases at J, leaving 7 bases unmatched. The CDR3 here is CASSLVEGGQGAFF. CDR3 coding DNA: TGTGCCAGCAGTTTAGTAGAGGGGGGACAGGGAGCTTTCTTT.

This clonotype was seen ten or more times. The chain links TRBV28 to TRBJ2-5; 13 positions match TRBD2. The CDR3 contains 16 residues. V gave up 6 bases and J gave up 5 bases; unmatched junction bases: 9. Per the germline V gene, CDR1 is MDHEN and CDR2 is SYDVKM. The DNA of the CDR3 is TGTGCCAGCAGCACCGGACTAGCGGGAGCCGGGGAGACCCAGTACTTC. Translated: CASSTGLAGAGETQYF.

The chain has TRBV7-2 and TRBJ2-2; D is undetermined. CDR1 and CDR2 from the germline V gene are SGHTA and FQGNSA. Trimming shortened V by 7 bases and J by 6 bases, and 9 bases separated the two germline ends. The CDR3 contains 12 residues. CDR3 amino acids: CASTRFPGELFF. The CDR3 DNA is TGTGCCAGCACCCGATTCCCCGGGGAGCTGTTTTTT.

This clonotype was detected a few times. The CDR3, as DNA: TGTGCCAGCAGCCCTGGACCCCTAGGGTTAGCCAAAAACATTCAGTACTTC. This encodes CASSPGPLGLAKNIQYF. The rearrangement links TRBV3-1 to TRBJ2-4; D gene unclear. V lost 4 bases and J 0 bases, leaving 16 bases between the germline ends. CDR1 LGHDT and CDR2 YNNKEL come from the germline V gene (reference sequence). This CDR3 comprises 17 residues.

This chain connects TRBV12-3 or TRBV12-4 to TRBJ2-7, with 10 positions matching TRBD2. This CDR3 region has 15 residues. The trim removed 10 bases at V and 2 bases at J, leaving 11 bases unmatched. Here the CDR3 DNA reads TGTGCCATCGCCTACTTAGCGGGAGGACCCTACGAGCAGTACTTC. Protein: CAIAYLAGGPYEQYF.

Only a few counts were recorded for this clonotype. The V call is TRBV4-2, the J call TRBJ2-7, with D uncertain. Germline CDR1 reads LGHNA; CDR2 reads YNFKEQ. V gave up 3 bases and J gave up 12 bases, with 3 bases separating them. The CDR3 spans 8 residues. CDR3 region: CASSHWYF. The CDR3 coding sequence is TGTGCCAGCAGCCACTGGTACTTC.

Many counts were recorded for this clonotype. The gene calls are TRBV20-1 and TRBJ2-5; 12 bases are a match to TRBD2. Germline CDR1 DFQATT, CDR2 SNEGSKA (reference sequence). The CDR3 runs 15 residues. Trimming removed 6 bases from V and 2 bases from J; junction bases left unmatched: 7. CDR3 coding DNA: TGCAGTGCCCCGCCCGGGACTAGCGGGCAAGAGACCCAGTACTTC. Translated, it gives CSAPPGTSGQETQYF.

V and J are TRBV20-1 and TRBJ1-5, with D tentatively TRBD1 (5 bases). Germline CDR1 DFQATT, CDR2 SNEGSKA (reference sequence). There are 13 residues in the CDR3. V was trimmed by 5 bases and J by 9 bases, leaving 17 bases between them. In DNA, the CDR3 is TGCAGTGCTCCCTCGGGAGGCGGGGGGCCCCAGCATTTT. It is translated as CSAPSGGGGPQHF.

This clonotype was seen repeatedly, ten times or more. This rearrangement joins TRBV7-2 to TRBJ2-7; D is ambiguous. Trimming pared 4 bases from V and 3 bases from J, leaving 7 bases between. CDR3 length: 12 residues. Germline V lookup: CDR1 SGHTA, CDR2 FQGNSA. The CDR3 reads CASSSPNYEQYF. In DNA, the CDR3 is TGTGCCAGCAGCTCACCGAACTACGAGCAGTACTTC.

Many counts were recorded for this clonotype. This CDR3 is CASRTPGRVVNTEAFF. CDR3 nucleotide sequence: TGTGCCAGCAGAACCCCGGGGCGGGTGGTGAACACTGAAGCTTTCTTT. The chain uses TRBV6-1 and TRBJ1-1, with a possible D match to TRBD1 (5 bases). The CDR3 is 16 residues long. V lost 6 bases and J lost 0, with 17 bases in between. CDR1 and CDR2 from the germline V gene are MNHNS and SASEGT.

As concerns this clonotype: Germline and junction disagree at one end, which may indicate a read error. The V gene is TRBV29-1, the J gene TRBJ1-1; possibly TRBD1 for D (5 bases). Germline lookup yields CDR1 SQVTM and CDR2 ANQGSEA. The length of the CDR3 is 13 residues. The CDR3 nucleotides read TGCAGCGCAGGGCCACGCCTGAACCCTGAAGCTTTCTTT. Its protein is CSAGPRLNPEAFF.

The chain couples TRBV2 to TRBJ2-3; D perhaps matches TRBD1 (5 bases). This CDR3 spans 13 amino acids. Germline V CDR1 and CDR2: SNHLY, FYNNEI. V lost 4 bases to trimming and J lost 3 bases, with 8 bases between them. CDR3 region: CASSARETDTQYF. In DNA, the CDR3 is TGTGCCAGCAGTGCCAGGGAAACAGATACGCAGTATTTT.

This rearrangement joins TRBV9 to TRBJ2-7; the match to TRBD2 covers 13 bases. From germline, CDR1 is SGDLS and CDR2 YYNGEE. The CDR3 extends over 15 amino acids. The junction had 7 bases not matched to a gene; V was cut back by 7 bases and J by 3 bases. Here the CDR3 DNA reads TGTGCCAGCGGGCCGGGACTAGCGGGACTCTACGAGCAGTACTTC. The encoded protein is CASGPGLAGLYEQYF.

The CDR3 bases are TGTGCCAGTAAAAGGGGACAGGGACGCCATAGTACTAATGAAAAACTGTTTTTT. It encodes CASKRGQGRHSTNEKLFF. The V gene is TRBV5-5, the J gene TRBJ1-4; 9 bases fit TRBD1. CDR1 is SGHKS and CDR2 is YYEKEE in the germline V gene (reference sequence). CDR3 length: 18 amino acids. Trimming removed 8 bases from V and 2 bases from J; junction bases left unmatched: 16.

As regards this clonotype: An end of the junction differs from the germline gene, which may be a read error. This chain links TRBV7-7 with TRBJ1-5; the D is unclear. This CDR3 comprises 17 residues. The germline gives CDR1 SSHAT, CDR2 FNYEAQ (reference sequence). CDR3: CASSLAPWRALNQPQHF. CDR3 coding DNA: TGTGCTAGCAGCTTAGCTCCGTGGAGGGCGCTCAATCAGCCCCAGCATTTT.

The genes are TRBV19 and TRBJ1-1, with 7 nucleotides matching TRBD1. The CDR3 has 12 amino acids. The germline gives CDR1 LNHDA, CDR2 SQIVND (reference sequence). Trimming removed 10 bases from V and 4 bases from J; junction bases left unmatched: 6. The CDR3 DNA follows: TGTGCCACATCAGGGGGTGGCACTGAAGCTTTCTTT. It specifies CATSGGGTEAFF.

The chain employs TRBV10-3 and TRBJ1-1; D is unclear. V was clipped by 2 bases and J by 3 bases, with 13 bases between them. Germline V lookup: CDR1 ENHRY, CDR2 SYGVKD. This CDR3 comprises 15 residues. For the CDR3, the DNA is TGTGCCATCAGTGAGGTTGGGGTGAGGGACACTGAAGCTTTCTTT. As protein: CAISEVGVRDTEAFF.

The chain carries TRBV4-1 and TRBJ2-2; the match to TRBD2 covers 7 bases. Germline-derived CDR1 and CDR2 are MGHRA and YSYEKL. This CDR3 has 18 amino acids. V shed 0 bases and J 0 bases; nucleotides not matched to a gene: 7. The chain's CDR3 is CASSQEARESPNTGELFF. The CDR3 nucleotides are TGCGCCAGCAGCCAAGAGGCGCGGGAGTCCCCGAACACCGGGGAGCTGTTTTTT.

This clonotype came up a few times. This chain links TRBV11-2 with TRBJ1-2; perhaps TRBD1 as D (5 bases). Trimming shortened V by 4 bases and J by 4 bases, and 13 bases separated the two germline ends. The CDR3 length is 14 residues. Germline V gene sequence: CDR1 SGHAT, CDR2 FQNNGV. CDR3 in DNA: TGTGCCAGCAGCTCTCTCGACAGTGGCTATGGCTACACCTTC. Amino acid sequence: CASSSLDSGYGYTF.

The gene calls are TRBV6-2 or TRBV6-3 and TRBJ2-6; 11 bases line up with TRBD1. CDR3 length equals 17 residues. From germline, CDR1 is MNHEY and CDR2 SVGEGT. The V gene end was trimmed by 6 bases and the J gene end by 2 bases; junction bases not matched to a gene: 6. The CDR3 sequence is CASRAGTGGTGANVLTF. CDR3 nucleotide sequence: TGTGCCAGCAGGGCGGGGACAGGGGGGACTGGGGCCAACGTCCTGACTTTC.

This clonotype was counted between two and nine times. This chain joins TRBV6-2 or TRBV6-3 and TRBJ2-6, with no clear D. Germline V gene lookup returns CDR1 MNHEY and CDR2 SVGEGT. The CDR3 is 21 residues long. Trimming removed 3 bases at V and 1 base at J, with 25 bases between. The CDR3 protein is CASSYLNQWPGPASGANVLTF. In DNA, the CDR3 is TGTGCCAGCAGTTATCTCAATCAGTGGCCGGGCCCCGCATCTGGGGCCAACGTCCTGACTTTC.

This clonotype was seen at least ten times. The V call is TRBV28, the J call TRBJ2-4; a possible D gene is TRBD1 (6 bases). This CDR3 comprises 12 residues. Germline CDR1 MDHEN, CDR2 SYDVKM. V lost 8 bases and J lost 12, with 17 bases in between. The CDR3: CASGVGAERQYF. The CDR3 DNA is TGTGCCAGCGGCGTGGGGGCAGAACGTCAGTACTTC.

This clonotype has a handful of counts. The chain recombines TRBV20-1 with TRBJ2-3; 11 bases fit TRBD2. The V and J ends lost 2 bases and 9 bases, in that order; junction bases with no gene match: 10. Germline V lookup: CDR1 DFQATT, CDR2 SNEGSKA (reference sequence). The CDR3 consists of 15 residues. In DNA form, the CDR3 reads TGCAGTGCTAGATCCGGTGGTAGCGGGAGGGAAACGCAGTATTTT. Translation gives CSARSGGSGRETQYF.

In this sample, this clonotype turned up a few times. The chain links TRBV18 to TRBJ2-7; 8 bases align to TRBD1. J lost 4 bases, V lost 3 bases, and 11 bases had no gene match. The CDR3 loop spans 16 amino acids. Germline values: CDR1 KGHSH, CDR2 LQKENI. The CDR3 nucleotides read TGTGCCAGCTCACCGCCAACAGGGGGAGGAGGTTACGAGCAGTACTTC. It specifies CASSPPTGGGGYEQYF. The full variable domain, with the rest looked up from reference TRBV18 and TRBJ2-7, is NAGVMQNPRHLVRRRGQEARLRCSPMKGHSHVYWYRQLPEEGLKFMVYLQKENIIDESGMPKERFSAEFPKEGPSILRIQQVVRGDSAAYFCASSPPTGGGGYEQYFGPGTRLTVT.

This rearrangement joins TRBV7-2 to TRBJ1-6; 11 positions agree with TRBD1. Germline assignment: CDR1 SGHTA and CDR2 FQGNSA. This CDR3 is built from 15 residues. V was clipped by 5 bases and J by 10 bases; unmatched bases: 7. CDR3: CASSPEGQGGSPLHF. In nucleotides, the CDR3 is TGTGCCAGCAGCCCGGAGGGACAGGGGGGATCACCCCTCCACTTT.

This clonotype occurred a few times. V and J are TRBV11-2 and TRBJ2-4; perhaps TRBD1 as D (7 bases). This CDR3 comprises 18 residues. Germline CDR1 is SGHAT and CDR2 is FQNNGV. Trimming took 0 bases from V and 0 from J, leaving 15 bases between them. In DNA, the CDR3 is TGTGCCAGCAGCTTAGAGGGGGGACAGAGAGAAGCCAAAAACATTCAGTACTTC. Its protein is CASSLEGGQREAKNIQYF.

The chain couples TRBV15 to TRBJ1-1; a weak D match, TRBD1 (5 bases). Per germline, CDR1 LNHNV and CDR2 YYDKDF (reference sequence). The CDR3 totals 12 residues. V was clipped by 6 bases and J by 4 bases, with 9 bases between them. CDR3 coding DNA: TGTGCCACCAGTTGGGGGTTCACTGAAGCTTTCTTT. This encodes CATSWGFTEAFF. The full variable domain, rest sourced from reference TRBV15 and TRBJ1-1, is DAMVIQNPRYQVTQFGKPVTLSCSQTLNHNVMYWYQQKSSQAPKLLFHYYDKDFNNEADTPDNFQSRRPNTSFCFLDIRSPGLGDTAMYLCATSWGFTEAFFGQGTRLTVV.

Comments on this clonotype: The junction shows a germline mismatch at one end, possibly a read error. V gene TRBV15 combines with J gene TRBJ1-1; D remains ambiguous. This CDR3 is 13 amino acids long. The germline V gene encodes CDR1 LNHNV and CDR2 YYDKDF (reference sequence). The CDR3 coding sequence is TGTGCCACCAACAGAGCCCCGAACACTGAAGCTTTCTTT. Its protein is CATNRAPNTEAFF.

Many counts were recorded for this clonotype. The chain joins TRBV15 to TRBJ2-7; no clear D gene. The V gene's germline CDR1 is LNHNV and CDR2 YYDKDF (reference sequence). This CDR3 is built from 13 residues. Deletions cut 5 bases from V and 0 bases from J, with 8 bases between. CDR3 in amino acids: CATSPSDSYEQYF. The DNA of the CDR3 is TGTGCCACCAGCCCCAGCGACTCCTACGAGCAGTACTTC.